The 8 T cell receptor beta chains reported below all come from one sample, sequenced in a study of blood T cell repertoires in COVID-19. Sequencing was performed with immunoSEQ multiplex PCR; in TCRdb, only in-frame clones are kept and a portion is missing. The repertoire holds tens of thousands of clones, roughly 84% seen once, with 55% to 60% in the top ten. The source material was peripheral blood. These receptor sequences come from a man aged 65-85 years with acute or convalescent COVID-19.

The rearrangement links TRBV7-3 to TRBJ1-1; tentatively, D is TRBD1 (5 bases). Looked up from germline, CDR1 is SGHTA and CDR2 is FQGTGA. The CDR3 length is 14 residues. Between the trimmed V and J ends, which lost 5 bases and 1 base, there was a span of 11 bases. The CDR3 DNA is TGTGCCAGCAGCCGTGACAGCTCGAACACTGAAGCTTTCTTT. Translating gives CASSRDSSNTEAFF.

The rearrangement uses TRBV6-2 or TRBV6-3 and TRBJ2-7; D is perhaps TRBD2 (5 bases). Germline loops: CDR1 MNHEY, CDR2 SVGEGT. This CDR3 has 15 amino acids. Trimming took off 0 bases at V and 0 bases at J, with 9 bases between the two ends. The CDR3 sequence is CASSYSSASSYEQYF. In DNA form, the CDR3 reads TGTGCCAGCAGTTACTCTAGCGCCAGCTCCTACGAGCAGTACTTC.

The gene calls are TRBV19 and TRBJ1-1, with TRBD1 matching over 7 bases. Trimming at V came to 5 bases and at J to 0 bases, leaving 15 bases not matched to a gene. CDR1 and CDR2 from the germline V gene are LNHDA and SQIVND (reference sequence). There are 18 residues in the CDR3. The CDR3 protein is CASSSSGTARLMNTEAFF. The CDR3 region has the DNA TGTGCCAGTAGTTCATCCGGGACAGCAAGACTTATGAACACTGAAGCTTTCTTT. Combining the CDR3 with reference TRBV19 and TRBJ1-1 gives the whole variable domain DGGITQSPKYLFRKEGQNVTLSCEQNLNHDAMYWYRQDPGQGLRLIYYSQIVNDFQKGDIAEGYSVSREKKESFPLTVTSAQKNPTAFYLCASSSSGTARLMNTEAFFGQGTRLTVV.

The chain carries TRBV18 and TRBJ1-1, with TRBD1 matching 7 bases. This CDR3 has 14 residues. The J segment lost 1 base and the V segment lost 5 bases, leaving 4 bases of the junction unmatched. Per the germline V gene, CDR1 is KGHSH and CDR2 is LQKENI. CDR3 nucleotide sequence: TGTGCCAGCTCAAAAGGACAGGAGAACACTGAAGCTTTCTTT. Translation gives CASSKGQENTEAFF.

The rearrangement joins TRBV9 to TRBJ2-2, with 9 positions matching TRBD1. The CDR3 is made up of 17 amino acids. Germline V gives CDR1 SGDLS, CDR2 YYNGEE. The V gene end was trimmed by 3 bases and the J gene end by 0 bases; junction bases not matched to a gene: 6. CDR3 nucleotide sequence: TGTGCCAGCAGCGGAAGAAGGACAGGGGCGAACACCGGGGAGCTGTTTTTT. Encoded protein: CASSGRRTGANTGELFF.

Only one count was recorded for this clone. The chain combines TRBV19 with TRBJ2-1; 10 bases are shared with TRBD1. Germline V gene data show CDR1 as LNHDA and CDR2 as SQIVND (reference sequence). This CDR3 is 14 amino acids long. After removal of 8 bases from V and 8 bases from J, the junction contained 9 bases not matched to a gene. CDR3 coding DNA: TGTGCCAGTCTGCCGGGACAGGGGTTCGATGAGCAGTTCTTC. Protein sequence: CASLPGQGFDEQFF.

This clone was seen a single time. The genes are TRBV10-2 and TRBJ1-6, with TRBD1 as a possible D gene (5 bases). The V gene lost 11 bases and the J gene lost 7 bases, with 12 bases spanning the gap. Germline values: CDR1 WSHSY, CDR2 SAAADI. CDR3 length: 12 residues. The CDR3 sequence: CAGGTGNSPLHF. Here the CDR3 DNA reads TGCGCCGGGGGGACGGGCAATTCACCCCTCCACTTT.

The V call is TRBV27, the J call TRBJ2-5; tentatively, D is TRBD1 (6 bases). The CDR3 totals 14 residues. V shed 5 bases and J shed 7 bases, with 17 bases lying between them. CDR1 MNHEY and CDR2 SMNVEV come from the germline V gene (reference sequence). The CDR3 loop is CASSPQGTQGTQYF. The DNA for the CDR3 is TGTGCCAGCAGTCCCCAGGGTACACAGGGGACCCAGTACTTC.